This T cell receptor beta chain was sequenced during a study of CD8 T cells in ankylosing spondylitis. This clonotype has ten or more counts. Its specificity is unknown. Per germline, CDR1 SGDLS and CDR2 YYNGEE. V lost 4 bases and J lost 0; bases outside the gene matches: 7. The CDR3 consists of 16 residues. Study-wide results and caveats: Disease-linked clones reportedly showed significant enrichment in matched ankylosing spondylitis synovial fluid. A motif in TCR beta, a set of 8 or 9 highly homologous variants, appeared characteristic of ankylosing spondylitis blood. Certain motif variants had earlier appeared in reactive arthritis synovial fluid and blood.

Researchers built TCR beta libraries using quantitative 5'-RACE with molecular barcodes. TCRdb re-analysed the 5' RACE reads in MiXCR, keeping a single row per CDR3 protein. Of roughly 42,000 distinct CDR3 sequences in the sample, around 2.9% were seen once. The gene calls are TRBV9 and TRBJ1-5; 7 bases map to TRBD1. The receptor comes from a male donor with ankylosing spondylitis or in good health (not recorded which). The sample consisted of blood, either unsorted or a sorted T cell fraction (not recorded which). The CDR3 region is CASSPGGADSNQPQHF. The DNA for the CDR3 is TGTGCCAGCAGCCCAGGGGGGGCAGATAGCAATCAGCCCCAGCATTTT.